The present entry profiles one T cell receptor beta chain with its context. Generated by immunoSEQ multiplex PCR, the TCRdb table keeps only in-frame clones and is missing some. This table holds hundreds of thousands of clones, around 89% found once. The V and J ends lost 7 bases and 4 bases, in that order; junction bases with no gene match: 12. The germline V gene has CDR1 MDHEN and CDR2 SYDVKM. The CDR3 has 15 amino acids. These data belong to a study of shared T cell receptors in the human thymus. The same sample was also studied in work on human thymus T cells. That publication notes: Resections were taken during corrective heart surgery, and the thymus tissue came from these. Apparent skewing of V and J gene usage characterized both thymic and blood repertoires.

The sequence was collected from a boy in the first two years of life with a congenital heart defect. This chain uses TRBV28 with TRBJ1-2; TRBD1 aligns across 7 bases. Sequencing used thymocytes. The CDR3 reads CASTAPQQGPYGYTF. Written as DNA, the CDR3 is TGTGCCAGCACCGCCCCTCAACAGGGGCCCTATGGCTACACCTTC.